This entry is about one T cell receptor (beta chain). Its target antigen remains unknown. Base qualities are not at hand, and no much larger clone is one base apart. Each collaborating institution followed its own protocols to collect whole blood in K2EDTA tubes. For TCRbeta analysis, collaborator samples were shipped as frozen whole blood, as isolated PBMCs, or as DNA extracted from either sample type. TCRbeta CDR3 regions were amplified from genomic DNA using the immunoSEQ Assay, a bias-controlled multiplex PCR. The study's own analysis went as follows. The number of nucleated cells in each sample was estimated from the amplification of reference gene primers within the assay. Sequence reads were collapsed and filtered to measure the absolute abundance of every unique TCRbeta CDR3 rearrangement. For each sample, productive Simpson clonality was calculated by taking the square root of Simpson's diversity index across productive rearrangements. TCRdb's version of the immuneACCESS table is confined to in-frame rearrangements and falls short of the full clone set. An unresolved V gene accounts for under half of the shortfall where checked; the remainder is of unknown origin. V and J calls and clone size are copied from that table; D and trimming were computed from the DNA. For this sample there are about 180,000 clones; around 82% appear just once. The ten largest make up 13% to 15% of the sample.

The germline V and J ends show losses of 6 bases and 0 bases respectively, and no gene match explains 5 bases of the junction. Inclusive of the bounding cysteine and phenylalanine, the CDR3 is 14 residues long. Only the CDR3 part of the read is kept: 42 bases, read in frame from the first base. Sequences SGHTA (CDR1) and FQGTGA (CDR2) are obtained from the germline V gene. The sample is drawn from a study of blood T cell repertoires in COVID-19 (dated by TCRdb to between 2020 and 2021). Notes on the research overall: Collaborator samples came from the United States, Italy and Spain and covered acute and convalescent phases of COVID-19. The material from the prospective study consisted of cDNA or gDNA derived from T cells, B-cell-depleted T cells, or PBMCs. Subjects who had been exposed to COVID-19, were actively infected with it, or had recovered from it provided the deeply sampled blood TCRbeta repertoires that made up the dataset. The repertoires were released in a freely available public database intended as a resource for research on the immune response to SARS-CoV-2. Samples were obtained from the ongoing ImmuneRACE study (first 160 participants) and from over 1,000 subjects provided by 6 global collaborators. Sample metadata almost always included a de-identified subject ID, COVID-19 status, age in years and sex. HLA class I and class II types, where available, came from metadata supplied by the sample provider rather than from assay-based typing. Study-level results and caveats: How much clinical and demographic metadata was included differed by source and by participant, and the metadata was provided uncurated.

The V gene is TRBV7-3 and the J gene is TRBJ2-7, with 7 bases in between that match TRBD1. The sequence derives from a man in his late teens or twenties with active or convalescent COVID-19. Sequencing was carried out using peripheral blood. The nucleotides are TGTGCCAGCAGGTCGGGACAGAGCTCCTACGAGCAGTACTTC. This sequence encodes CASRSGQSSYEQYF.